These 17 T cell receptor beta chains were all obtained from the same sample, sequenced in a study of blood T cell repertoires in COVID-19. Sequencing was performed with immunoSEQ multiplex PCR; in TCRdb, only in-frame clones are kept and a portion is missing. There are some 120,000 clones in the sample; roughly nine tenths occur only once, and about 4.5% lies in the top ten. The source material was peripheral blood. All receptors come from a middle-aged man with acute or convalescent COVID-19.

The V gene is TRBV7-2, the J gene TRBJ2-1; a weak D match, TRBD1 (5 bases). V was pared by 4 bases and J by 6 bases, with 19 bases between. CDR3 length equals 16 residues. Germline values: CDR1 SGHTA, CDR2 FQGNSA. CDR3 nucleotide sequence: TGTGCCAGCAGCTCCCGTTTGGTCTTGGGGCCCAATGAGCAGTTCTTC. Translated, it gives CASSSRLVLGPNEQFF.

The V and J genes are TRBV7-9 and TRBJ1-1, with D possibly TRBD1 on 5 matching bases. Looked up from germline, CDR1 is SEHNR and CDR2 is FQNEAQ (reference sequence). V was clipped by 0 bases and J by 11 bases, with 13 bases between them. This CDR3 is 13 amino acids long. The CDR3 bases are TGTGCCAGCAGCTTAGCGCTTCAGGGAGGGGCTTTCTTT. Translating it yields CASSLALQGGAFF. Based on the CDR3 plus reference TRBV7-9 and TRBJ1-1, the full variable domain is DTGVSQNPRHKITKRGQNVTFRCDPISEHNRLYWYRQTLGQGPEFLTYFQNEAQLEKSRLLSDRFSAERPKGSFSTLEIQRTEQGDSAMYLCASSLALQGGAFFGQGTRLTVV.

The CDR3 loop reads CASSLVDRHSGNTIYF. CDR3 DNA sequence: TGCGCCAGCAGCTTGGTGGACAGACACTCTGGAAACACCATATATTTT. The chain links TRBV5-1 to TRBJ1-3, with a weak D call TRBD1 (6 bases). V lost 0 bases to trimming and J lost 0 bases, with 10 bases between them. The CDR3 contains 16 residues. Germline CDR1 SGHRS, CDR2 YFSETQ.

The chain joins TRBV30 to TRBJ1-4; 10 bases are shared with TRBD1. Germline CDR1 GTSNPN, CDR2 SVGIG (reference sequence). J gave up 7 bases and V 4 bases, and 6 bases lay outside the gene matches. The CDR3 spans 14 residues. CDR3 coding DNA: TGTGCCTGGACCGGGACAGGGGTTCGTGAAAAACTGTTTTTT. This gives the protein CAWTGTGVREKLFF.

V and J are TRBV6-1 and TRBJ2-1; D is undetermined. The CDR3 consists of 13 residues. V lost 1 base to trimming and J lost 4 bases, with 5 bases between them. Germline CDR1 MNHNS, CDR2 SASEGT. CDR3 loop: CASSEGQYNEQFF. The CDR3, as DNA: TGTGCCAGCAGTGAAGGCCAGTACAATGAGCAGTTCTTC.

This clone was counted between two and nine times. V is TRBV2 and J is TRBJ2-4, with D possibly being TRBD2 (5 bases). CDR1 SNHLY and CDR2 FYNNEI come from the germline V gene. Trimming shortened V by 0 bases and J by 0 bases, and 6 bases separated the two germline ends. This CDR3 is built from 15 residues. The CDR3 reads CASSEAEEAKNIQYF. CDR3 in DNA: TGTGCCAGCAGTGAAGCGGAGGAAGCCAAAAACATTCAGTACTTC.

The rearrangement joins TRBV9 to TRBJ2-3; weak D call: TRBD2 (5 bases). The CDR3 totals 15 residues. V dropped 2 bases and J dropped 4 bases, with 14 bases sitting between them. Germline lookup yields CDR1 SGDLS and CDR2 YYNGEE. The CDR3 DNA is TGTGCCAGCAGCGTCATGACGGGGAACTCAGATACGCAGTATTTT. Protein product: CASSVMTGNSDTQYF. Together with reference TRBV9 and TRBJ2-3, the CDR3 gives the full variable domain: DSGVTQTPKHLITATGQRVTLRCSPRSGDLSVYWYQQSLDQGLQFLIQYYNGEERAKGNILERFSAQQFPDLHSELNLSSLELGDSALYFCASSVMTGNSDTQYFGPGTRLTVL.

This sequence joins TRBV6-6 and TRBJ1-4; a possible D gene is TRBD1 (5 bases). The germline V gene encodes CDR1 MNHNY and CDR2 SVGAGI (reference sequence). Trimming cost V 0 bases and J 7 bases, with 12 bases left between them. The length of the CDR3 is 15 residues. The CDR3 spells CASSYSPTRAEKLFF. CDR3 DNA sequence: TGTGCCAGCAGTTACTCTCCCACCAGGGCTGAAAAACTGTTTTTT.

A note on this clone: The junction differs from germline at one of its ends, possibly a read error. The chain uses TRBV7-7 and TRBJ1-1; unclear D gene. Looked up from germline, CDR1 is SSHAT and CDR2 is FNYEAQ (reference sequence). The length of the CDR3 is 13 residues. The CDR3 reads CASSLVENTEAFF. In nucleotides, the CDR3 is TGTGCTAGCAGCTTAGTAGAGAACACTGAAGCTTTCTTT.

V gene TRBV29-1 combines with J gene TRBJ2-1; TRBD2 matches at 8 bases. The trim removed 8 bases at V and 0 bases at J, leaving 6 bases unmatched. Germline values: CDR1 SQVTM, CDR2 ANQGSEA. This CDR3 is built from 14 residues. CDR3 DNA: TGCAGCCCAACTAGCGGTCCCTCCTACAATGAGCAGTTCTTC. Translated: CSPTSGPSYNEQFF.

The V gene is TRBV7-9, the J gene TRBJ2-7; 9 bases map to TRBD1. The J segment lost 1 base and the V segment lost 5 bases, leaving 9 bases of the junction unmatched. Per the germline V gene, CDR1 is SEHNR and CDR2 is FQNEAQ (reference sequence). The CDR3 sequence is 16 residues long. CDR3 in amino acids: CASSPEDGTGSYEQYF. DNA of the CDR3: TGTGCCAGCAGCCCCGAGGACGGGACAGGGTCCTACGAGCAGTACTTC.

The chain combines TRBV5-1 with TRBJ2-7, with TRBD1 identical over 7 bases. Germline CDR1 and CDR2: SGHRS and YFSETQ. Losses at the gene ends were 8 bases for V and 4 bases for J; bases not matched to a gene: 3. CDR3 size: 11 residues. DNA of the CDR3: TGCGCCAGTAAGACAGGGTACGAGCAGTACTTC. This gives the protein CASKTGYEQYF.

This sequence joins TRBV19 and TRBJ2-3; 10 bases are a match to TRBD1. Germline V gene data show CDR1 as LNHDA and CDR2 as SQIVND (reference sequence). The CDR3 runs to 15 residues. With V trimmed by 8 bases and J by 4 bases, 9 bases remained unmatched. CDR3 sequence: CASASTGGWADTQYF. The CDR3, as DNA: TGTGCCAGTGCTTCGACAGGGGGCTGGGCAGATACGCAGTATTTT. The full variable domain, completed using reference TRBV19 and TRBJ2-3, is DGGITQSPKYLFRKEGQNVTLSCEQNLNHDAMYWYRQDPGQGLRLIYYSQIVNDFQKGDIAEGYSVSREKKESFPLTVTSAQKNPTAFYLCASASTGGWADTQYFGPGTRLTVL.

This clone occurred a few times. This chain uses TRBV14 with TRBJ1-2, with a tentative D call TRBD1 (5 bases). Germline V CDR1 and CDR2: SGHDN, FVKESK. The CDR3 loop spans 13 amino acids. Trimming shortened V by 0 bases and J by 7 bases, and 9 bases separated the two germline ends. This chain's CDR3 is CASSQDSGVGYTF. The CDR3 region has the DNA TGTGCCAGCAGCCAAGATTCGGGGGTTGGCTACACCTTC.

The table lists this clone with a few counts. V usage is TRBV29-1 and J usage is TRBJ1-3; D not certain. This CDR3 comprises 17 residues. Germline V CDR1 and CDR2: SQVTM, ANQGSEA. The germline V and J ends were trimmed by 4 bases and 0 bases, with 19 bases remaining between them. Here the CDR3 reads CSVALAAPTFSGNTIYF. In nucleotides, the CDR3 is TGCAGCGTTGCGCTGGCAGCGCCCACTTTCTCTGGAAACACCATATATTTT.

V usage is TRBV12-3 or TRBV12-4 and J usage is TRBJ2-2; 8 bases agree with TRBD1. Unmatched junction bases numbered 9, after V lost 11 bases and J lost 7 bases. CDR3 length equals 13 residues. This CDR3 reads CAVHLQGGGELFF. The DNA of the CDR3 is TGTGCCGTTCACCTACAGGGGGGCGGGGAGCTGTTTTTT.

The gene calls are TRBV3-1 (or the pseudogene TRBV3-2) and TRBJ2-5; 8 nucleotides align to TRBD2. The V gene's germline CDR1 is LGHDT and CDR2 YNNKEL (reference sequence). V gave up 4 bases and J gave up 5 bases; unmatched junction bases: 6. This CDR3 comprises 14 residues. CDR3 sequence: CASSLGLAGETQYF. The DNA for the CDR3 is TGTGCCAGCAGCCTCGGACTAGCAGGGGAGACCCAGTACTTC.